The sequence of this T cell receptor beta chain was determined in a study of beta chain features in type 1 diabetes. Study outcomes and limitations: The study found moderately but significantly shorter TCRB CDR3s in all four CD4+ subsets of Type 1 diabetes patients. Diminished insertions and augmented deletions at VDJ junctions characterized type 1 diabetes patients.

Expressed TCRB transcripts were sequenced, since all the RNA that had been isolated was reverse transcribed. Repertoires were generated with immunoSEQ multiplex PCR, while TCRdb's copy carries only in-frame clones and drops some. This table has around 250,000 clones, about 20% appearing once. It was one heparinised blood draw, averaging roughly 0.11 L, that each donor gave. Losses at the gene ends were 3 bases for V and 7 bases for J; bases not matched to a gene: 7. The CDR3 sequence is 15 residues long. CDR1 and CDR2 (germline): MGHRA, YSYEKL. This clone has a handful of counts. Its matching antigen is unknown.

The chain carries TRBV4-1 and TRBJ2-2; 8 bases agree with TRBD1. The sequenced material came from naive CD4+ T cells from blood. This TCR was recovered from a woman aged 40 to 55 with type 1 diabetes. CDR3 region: CASSQGLQGGGELFF. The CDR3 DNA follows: TGCGCCAGCAGCCAGGGGCTACAGGGGGGCGGGGAGCTGTTTTTT.